The clone carrying this T cell receptor beta chain turned up a few times. Its antigen is unknown. Template switching supplied a universal primer site; unique molecular identifiers were carried on the cDNA. Each CDR3 protein is one row after TCRdb ran MiXCR on the 5' RACE reads. The sample has 460,000 or so distinct CDR3 sequences; approximately 15% are singletons. The sample is drawn from a study of identical twins. Overall study findings and caveats: Out-of-frame sharing of TCR alpha in monozygotic twins was underestimated by models. Within cord blood, abundant beta clonotypes carried fewer insertions, but memory repertoires showed no such trend.

The germline V gene encodes CDR1 SQVTM and CDR2 ANQGSEA. V lost 6 bases and J lost 6, with 15 bases in between. The CDR3 extends over 13 amino acids. The data were also submitted as part of a second study, on yellow fever vaccine responses in identical twins.

This rearrangement joins TRBV29-1 to TRBJ2-1, with a possible D match to TRBD2 (6 bases). This sequence was found in a woman aged 18-35 years in good health. Material: CD4+ T cells sorted from blood. CDR3 DNA: TGCAGCGTCCTCGGGATGGGGGGCAATGAGCAGTTCTTC. Translating it yields CSVLGMGGNEQFF.